Shown below are 5 T cell receptor beta chains from a single sample sequenced in a study of shared clonotypes between healthy human individuals. The table came from immunoSEQ multiplex PCR; TCRdb's copy has only in-frame clones and leaves some out. The sample contains roughly 590,000 clones, roughly 96% of which appear only once. As defined, naive CD8 cells were CD45RO-negative and positively selected for CCR7, with terminally differentiated effector memory CD45RA+ cells excluded. The source material was naive CD8+ T cells sorted from blood. These receptors were collected from a woman aged 25 to 39 in good health.

This chain uses TRBV6-5 with TRBJ2-1, with 10 bases that match TRBD2. The CDR3 has 15 amino acids. V was pared by 5 bases and J by 9 bases, with 10 bases of the junction left unmatched. Per germline, CDR1 MNHEY and CDR2 SVGAGI. In DNA, the CDR3 is TGTGCCAGCAGTGGGAGCGGGAGGGGGATGGGTGAGCAGTTCTTC. It codes for CASSGSGRGMGEQFF.

This chain connects TRBV27 to TRBJ2-7; 7 nucleotides match TRBD1. The CDR3 consists of 14 residues. CDR1 is MNHEY and CDR2 is SMNVEV in the germline V gene (reference sequence). With 4 bases clipped from V and 6 bases from J, the junction kept 9 bases outside the gene matches. CDR3 loop: CASSSFDWDSEQYF. The DNA for the CDR3 is TGTGCCAGCAGTTCTTTTGATTGGGACAGCGAGCAGTACTTC.

This chain links TRBV19 with TRBJ2-5; D remains unclear. V lost 6 bases, J lost 2 bases, and 22 bases lay in between. The CDR3 has 17 amino acids. Germline values: CDR1 LNHDA, CDR2 SQIVND (reference sequence). The chain's CDR3 is CASSFDMGISAQETQYF. CDR3 nucleotides: TGTGCCAGTAGCTTTGATATGGGGATCTCGGCTCAAGAGACCCAGTACTTC.

The chain has TRBV5-6 and TRBJ2-7, with TRBD1 as a possible D gene (5 bases). The CDR3 extends over 15 amino acids. The germline V gene has CDR1 SGHDT and CDR2 YYEEEE. V lost 0 bases and J 2 bases, leaving 12 bases between the germline ends. The CDR3 DNA reads as TGTGCCAGCAGCTTGGTAGGGGTAGGAGCCTACGAGCAGTACTTC. Its protein is CASSLVGVGAYEQYF.

The chain links TRBV30 to TRBJ1-5, with 7 nucleotides matching TRBD1. Trimming at V came to 1 base and at J to 7 bases, leaving 7 bases not matched to a gene. CDR1 is GTSNPN and CDR2 is SVGIG in the germline V gene (reference sequence). The CDR3 covers 14 residues. The CDR3 DNA is TGTGCCTGGAGTGGATTAACAGGGGAACAGCCCCAGCATTTT. Amino acid sequence: CAWSGLTGEQPQHF.